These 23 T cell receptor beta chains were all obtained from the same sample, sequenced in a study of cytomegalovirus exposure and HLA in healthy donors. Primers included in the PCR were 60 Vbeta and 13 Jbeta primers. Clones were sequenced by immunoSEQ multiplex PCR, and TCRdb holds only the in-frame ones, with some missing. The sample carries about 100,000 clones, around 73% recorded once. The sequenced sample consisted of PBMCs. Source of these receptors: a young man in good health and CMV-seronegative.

The CDR3 region is CASRDRGFDGYTF. The DNA for the CDR3 is TGTGCCAGTAGAGACAGGGGATTTGATGGCTACACCTTC. The chain joins TRBV19 to TRBJ1-2; TRBD1 matches 8 bases. This CDR3 is 13 amino acids long. V lost 6 bases to trimming and J lost 6 bases; unmatched junction nucleotides: 6. Germline CDR1 is LNHDA and CDR2 is SQIVND (reference sequence).

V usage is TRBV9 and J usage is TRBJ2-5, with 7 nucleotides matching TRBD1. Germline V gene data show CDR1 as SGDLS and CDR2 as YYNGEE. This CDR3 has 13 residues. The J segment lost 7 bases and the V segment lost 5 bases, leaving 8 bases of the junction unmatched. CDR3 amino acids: CASSAGGRGTQYF. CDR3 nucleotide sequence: TGTGCCAGCAGTGCAGGGGGTCGAGGGACCCAGTACTTC.

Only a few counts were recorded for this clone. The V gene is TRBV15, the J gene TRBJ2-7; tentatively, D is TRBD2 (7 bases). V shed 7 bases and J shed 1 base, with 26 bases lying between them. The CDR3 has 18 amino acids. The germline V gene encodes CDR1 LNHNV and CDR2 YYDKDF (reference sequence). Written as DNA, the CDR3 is TGTGCCACCACCAACTTAGGGAGCGGGACACCAACGTCCTACGAGCAGTACTTC. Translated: CATTNLGSGTPTSYEQYF.

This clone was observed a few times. The CDR3 region is CASSLGTTGGYTF. The CDR3 DNA reads as TGTGCCAGCAGCTTGGGGACAACTGGAGGCTACACCTTC. The rearrangement joins TRBV5-4 to TRBJ1-2; tentative D call: TRBD1 (5 bases). The CDR3 has 13 amino acids. In germline, CDR1 is SGHNT, CDR2 YYREEE (reference sequence). Trimming shortened V by 0 bases and J by 8 bases, and 11 bases separated the two germline ends.

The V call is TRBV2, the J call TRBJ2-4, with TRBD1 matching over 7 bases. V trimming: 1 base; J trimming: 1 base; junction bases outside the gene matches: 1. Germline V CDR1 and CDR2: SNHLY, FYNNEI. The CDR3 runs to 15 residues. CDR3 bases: TGTGCCAGCAGTGAAGAGGGACAGGCCAAAAACATTCAGTACTTC. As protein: CASSEEGQAKNIQYF.

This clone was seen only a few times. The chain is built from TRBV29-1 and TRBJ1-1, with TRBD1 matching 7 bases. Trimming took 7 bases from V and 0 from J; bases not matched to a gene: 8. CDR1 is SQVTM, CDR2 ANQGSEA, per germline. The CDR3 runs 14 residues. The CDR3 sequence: CSARQGAVNTEAFF. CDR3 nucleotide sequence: TGCAGCGCCCGACAGGGCGCGGTGAACACTGAAGCTTTCTTT.

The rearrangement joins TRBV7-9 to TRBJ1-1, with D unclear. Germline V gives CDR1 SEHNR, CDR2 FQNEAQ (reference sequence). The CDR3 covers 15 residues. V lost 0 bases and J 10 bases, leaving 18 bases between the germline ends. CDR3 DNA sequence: TGTGCCAGCAGCTTAGCAATGGGCGTCTCACCTCGAGCTTTCTTT. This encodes CASSLAMGVSPRAFF.

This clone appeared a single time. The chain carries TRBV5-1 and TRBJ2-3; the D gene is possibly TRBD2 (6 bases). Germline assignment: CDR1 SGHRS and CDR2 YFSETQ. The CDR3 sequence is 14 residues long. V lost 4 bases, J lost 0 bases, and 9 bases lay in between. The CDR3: CASSNGTSTDTQYF. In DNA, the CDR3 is TGCGCCAGCAGCAACGGGACTAGCACAGATACGCAGTATTTT.

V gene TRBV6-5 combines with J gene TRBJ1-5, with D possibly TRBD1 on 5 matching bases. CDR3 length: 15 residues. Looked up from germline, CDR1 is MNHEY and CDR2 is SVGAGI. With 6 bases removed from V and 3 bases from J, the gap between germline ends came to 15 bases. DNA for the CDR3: TGTGCCAGCAGGTCCGACAGCACATTCAATCAGCCCCAGCATTTT. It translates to CASRSDSTFNQPQHF.

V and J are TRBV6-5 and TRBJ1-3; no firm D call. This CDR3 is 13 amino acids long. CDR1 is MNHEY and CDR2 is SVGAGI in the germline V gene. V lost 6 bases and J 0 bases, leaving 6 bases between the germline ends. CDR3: CASRTYSGNTIYF. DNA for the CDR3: TGTGCCAGCAGAACCTACTCTGGAAACACCATATATTTT.

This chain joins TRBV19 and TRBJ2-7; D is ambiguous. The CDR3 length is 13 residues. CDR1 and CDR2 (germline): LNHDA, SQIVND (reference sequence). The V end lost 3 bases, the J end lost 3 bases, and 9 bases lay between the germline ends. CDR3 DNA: TGTGCCAGTAGTATGGGTCTAGTCTACGAGCAGTACTTC. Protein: CASSMGLVYEQYF.

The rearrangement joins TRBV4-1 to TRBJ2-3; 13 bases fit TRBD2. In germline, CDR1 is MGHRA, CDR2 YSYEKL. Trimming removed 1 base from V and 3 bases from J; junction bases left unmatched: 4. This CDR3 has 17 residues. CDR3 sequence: CASSQAGLAGKTDTQYF. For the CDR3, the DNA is TGCGCCAGCAGCCAAGCGGGACTAGCGGGGAAGACAGATACGCAGTATTTT.

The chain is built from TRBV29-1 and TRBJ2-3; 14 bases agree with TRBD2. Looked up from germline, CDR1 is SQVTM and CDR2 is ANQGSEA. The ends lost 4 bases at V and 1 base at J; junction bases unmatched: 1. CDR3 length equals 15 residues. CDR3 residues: CSVVGLAGGTDTQYF. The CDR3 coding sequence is TGCAGCGTTGTGGGACTAGCGGGGGGCACAGATACGCAGTATTTT.

The CDR3 DNA reads TGTGCCAGCAGTTTAGCTAGTTTGAATGAGCAGTTCTTC. It encodes CASSLASLNEQFF. The gene calls are TRBV28 and TRBJ2-1; D not resolved. The CDR3 is 13 amino acids. Germline loops: CDR1 MDHEN, CDR2 SYDVKM. Deletions cut 2 bases from V and 7 bases from J, with 9 bases between. The full variable domain, rest sourced from reference TRBV28 and TRBJ2-1, is DVKVTQSSRYLVKRTGEKVFLECVQDMDHENMFWYRQDPGLGLRLIYFSYDVKMKEKGDIPEGYSVSREKKERFSLILESASTNQTSMYLCASSLASLNEQFFGPGTRLTVL.

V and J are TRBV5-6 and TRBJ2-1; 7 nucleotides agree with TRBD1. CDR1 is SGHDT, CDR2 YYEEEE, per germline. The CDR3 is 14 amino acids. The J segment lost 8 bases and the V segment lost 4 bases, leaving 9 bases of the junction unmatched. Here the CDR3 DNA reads TGTGCCAGCAGCACGGGACAGCCTACGGATGAGCAGTTCTTC. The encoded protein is CASSTGQPTDEQFF.

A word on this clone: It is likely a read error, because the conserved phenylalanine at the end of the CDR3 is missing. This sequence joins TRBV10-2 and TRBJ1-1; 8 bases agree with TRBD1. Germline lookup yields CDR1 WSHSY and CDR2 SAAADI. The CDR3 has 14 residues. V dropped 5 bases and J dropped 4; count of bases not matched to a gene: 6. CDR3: CASSQWTGITEAFL. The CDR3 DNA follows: TGCGCCAGCAGTCAATGGACAGGGATCACTGAAGCTTTCCTT.

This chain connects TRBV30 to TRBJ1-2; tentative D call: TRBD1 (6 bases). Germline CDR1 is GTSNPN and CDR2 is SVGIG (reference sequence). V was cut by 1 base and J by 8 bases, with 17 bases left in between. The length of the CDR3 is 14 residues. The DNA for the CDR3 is TGTGCCTGGAGTGGGATGACAGGTCGAAACGGCTACACCTTC. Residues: CAWSGMTGRNGYTF.

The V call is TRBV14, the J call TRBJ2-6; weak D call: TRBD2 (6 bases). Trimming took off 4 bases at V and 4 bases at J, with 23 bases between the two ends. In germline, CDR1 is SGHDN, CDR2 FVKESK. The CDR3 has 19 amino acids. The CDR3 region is CASSPRGAGPGRGANVLTF. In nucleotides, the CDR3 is TGTGCCAGCAGCCCGAGAGGGGCAGGCCCAGGGAGGGGGGCCAACGTCCTGACTTTC.

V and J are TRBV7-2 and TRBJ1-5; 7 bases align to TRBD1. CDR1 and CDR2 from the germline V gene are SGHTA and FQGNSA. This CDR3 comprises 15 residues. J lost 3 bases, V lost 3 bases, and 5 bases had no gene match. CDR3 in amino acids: CASSFTGVTNQPQHF. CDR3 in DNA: TGTGCCAGCAGCTTTACAGGGGTGACCAATCAGCCCCAGCATTTT.

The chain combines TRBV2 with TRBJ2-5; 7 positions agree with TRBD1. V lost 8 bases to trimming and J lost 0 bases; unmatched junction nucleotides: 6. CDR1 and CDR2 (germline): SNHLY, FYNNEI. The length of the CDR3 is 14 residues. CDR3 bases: TGTGCCAGCCGGGGCAGGGGGTACCAAGAGACCCAGTACTTC. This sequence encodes CASRGRGYQETQYF.

The CDR3 DNA is TGTGCTAGTGGTTTGTCACTAGCGGGAGGGTACAATGAGCAGTTCTTC. This translates into CASGLSLAGGYNEQFF. V usage is TRBV12-5 and J usage is TRBJ2-1; 13 bases are shared with TRBD2. This CDR3 is 16 amino acids long. Trimming at V came to 2 bases and at J to 4 bases, leaving 2 bases not matched to a gene. CDR1 LGHNT and CDR2 FRNRAP come from the germline V gene.

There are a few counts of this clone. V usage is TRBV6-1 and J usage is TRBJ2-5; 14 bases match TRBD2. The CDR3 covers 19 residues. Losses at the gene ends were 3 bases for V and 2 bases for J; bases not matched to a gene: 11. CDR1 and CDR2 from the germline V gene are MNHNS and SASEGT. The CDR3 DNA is TGTGCCAGCAGTGAGTATGGGACTAGCGGGAGCGCTAAACAAGAGACCCAGTACTTC. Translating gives CASSEYGTSGSAKQETQYF.

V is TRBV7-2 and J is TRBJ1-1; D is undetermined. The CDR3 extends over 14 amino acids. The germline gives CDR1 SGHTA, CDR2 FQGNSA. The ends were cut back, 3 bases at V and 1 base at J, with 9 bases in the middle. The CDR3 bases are TGTGCCAGCAGCTTGGTGTCGGGGAACACTGAAGCTTTCTTT. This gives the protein CASSLVSGNTEAFF.